Sequencing of this TCR beta chain was carried out in a study of shared clonotypes between healthy human individuals. This clone was recorded once. V lost 10 bases to trimming and J lost 7 bases; unmatched junction nucleotides: 11. This CDR3 comprises 15 residues. Germline V lookup: CDR1 LNHDA, CDR2 SQIVND (reference sequence). Replicate PCRs from sorted subsets contained approximately 220 ng DNA, which is 31,000 or so T cell genomes. TCRdb's copy holds only in-frame clones and misses some; the assay was immunoSEQ multiplex PCR. The profile shows nearly 750,000 clones, around 70% of them singletons. The chain links TRBV19 to TRBJ2-2; 11 positions agree with TRBD2. This clonotype was obtained from a woman aged 25 to 45 in good health. The sequencing input was memory CD4+ T cells sorted from blood. Regarding subset: CD45RA-negative fraction. The CDR3 DNA follows: TGTGCCACTAGGGGGCTAGCGGGAGGAATCGGGGAGCTGTTTTTT. Protein product: CATRGLAGGIGELFF. Based on the CDR3 plus reference TRBV19 and TRBJ2-2, the full variable domain is DGGITQSPKYLFRKEGQNVTLSCEQNLNHDAMYWYRQDPGQGLRLIYYSQIVNDFQKGDIAEGYSVSREKKESFPLTVTSAQKNPTAFYLCATRGLAGGIGELFFGEGSRLTVL.